This entry lists 20 T cell receptor beta chains sequenced from one sample in a study of cytomegalovirus exposure and HLA in healthy donors. Researchers ran the PCR with 60 Vbeta and 13 Jbeta primers. Some clones are missing from TCRdb's copy, which holds only in-frame ones; the method was immunoSEQ multiplex PCR. The table records 170,000 or so clones, 80% of them present only once. The sequenced material came from PBMCs. These TCRs come from a male donor in good health and CMV-seropositive.

This clone has just a few counts. The CDR3 here is CASSLVQGNQPQHF. The CDR3 coding sequence is TGTGCCAGCAGCTTAGTACAGGGCAATCAGCCCCAGCATTTT. The chain recombines TRBV7-9 with TRBJ1-5; perhaps TRBD1 as D (5 bases). The CDR3 loop spans 14 amino acids. Germline CDR1 reads SEHNR; CDR2 reads FQNEAQ (reference sequence). The V end lost 1 base, the J end lost 2 bases, and 6 bases lay between the germline ends.

The chain links TRBV29-1 to TRBJ2-1; TRBD2 is a possible D gene (6 bases). CDR1 is SQVTM, CDR2 ANQGSEA, per germline. The CDR3 sequence is 14 residues long. The ends were cut back, 4 bases at V and 9 bases at J, with 19 bases in the middle. CDR3 residues: CSVGEASSRTEQFF. As DNA, the CDR3 is TGCAGCGTTGGGGAGGCCTCTTCTAGGACTGAGCAGTTCTTC.

This clone was seen a handful of times. V gene TRBV19 combines with J gene TRBJ2-2, with D maybe TRBD2 (6 bases). The CDR3 is 15 residues long. V gave up 3 bases and J gave up 4 bases, with 12 bases separating them. Germline CDR1 and CDR2: LNHDA and SQIVND (reference sequence). CDR3 sequence: CASSIGGISTGELFF. The CDR3 DNA reads as TGTGCCAGTAGTATCGGCGGGATCAGCACCGGGGAGCTGTTTTTT.

The V and J genes are TRBV5-8 and TRBJ2-3; unclear D gene. The CDR3 extends over 16 amino acids. Germline V gene data show CDR1 as SGHTS and CDR2 as YDEGEE. V was shortened by 4 bases and J by 1 base, with 16 bases between the two germline ends. Here the CDR3 DNA reads TGTGCCAGCAGCCCCCCCCGCGACAAGCGCACAGATACGCAGTATTTT. This sequence encodes CASSPPRDKRTDTQYF.

This clone appeared once. The chain uses TRBV27 and TRBJ2-6; tentative D call: TRBD1 (6 bases). V shed 5 bases and J shed 3 bases, with 17 bases lying between them. From germline, CDR1 is MNHEY and CDR2 SMNVEV (reference sequence). CDR3 length: 17 amino acids. This CDR3 reads CASSLLRQVYGANVLTF. In nucleotides, the CDR3 is TGTGCCAGCAGTCTCCTTAGACAGGTCTATGGGGCCAACGTCCTGACTTTC.

This clone was detected once. The rearrangement uses TRBV5-1 and TRBJ1-3, with D perhaps TRBD1 (5 bases). Germline CDR1 reads SGHRS; CDR2 reads YFSETQ. V lost 5 bases and J lost 0, with 9 bases in between. The CDR3 sequence is 14 residues long. CDR3 DNA: TGCGCCAGCAGGGGGGGGAACTCTGGAAACACCATATATTTT. This sequence encodes CASRGGNSGNTIYF. Using reference TRBV5-1 and TRBJ1-3 for the parts outside the CDR3, the full variable domain is KAGVTQTPRYLIKTRGQQVTLSCSPISGHRSVSWYQQTPGQGLQFLFEYFSETQRNKGNFPGRFSGRQFSNSRSEMNVSTLELGDSALYLCASRGGNSGNTIYFGEGSWLTVV.

This clone was recorded once. CDR3 in amino acids: CASRRDRNTEAFF. The CDR3 nucleotides are TGTGCCAGCAGGAGGGACAGGAACACTGAAGCTTTCTTT. This chain joins TRBV2 and TRBJ1-1, with TRBD1 matching 7 bases. Per the germline V gene, CDR1 is SNHLY and CDR2 is FYNNEI. This CDR3 contains 13 residues. V shed 6 bases, J shed 1 base, and the junction held 2 bases outside the gene matches.

This clone was seen more than once but under ten times. The chain carries TRBV9 and TRBJ2-5; possibly TRBD2 for D (5 bases). Germline V gene lookup returns CDR1 SGDLS and CDR2 YYNGEE. CDR3 length: 13 residues. Trimming took 3 bases from V and 2 from J, leaving 8 bases between them. Here the CDR3 reads CASSGPGQETQYF. CDR3 coding DNA: TGTGCCAGCAGCGGCCCGGGGCAAGAGACCCAGTACTTC. Together with reference TRBV9 and TRBJ2-5, the CDR3 gives the full variable domain: DSGVTQTPKHLITATGQRVTLRCSPRSGDLSVYWYQQSLDQGLQFLIQYYNGEERAKGNILERFSAQQFPDLHSELNLSSLELGDSALYFCASSGPGQETQYFGPGTRLLVL.

This clone was detected once. The rearrangement joins TRBV28 to TRBJ2-1, with TRBD2 matching 7 bases. Germline CDR1 is MDHEN and CDR2 is SYDVKM. CDR3 length: 16 residues. With V trimmed by 4 bases and J by 6 bases, 12 bases remained unmatched. The CDR3 loop reads CASSYNGLVISNEQFF. The CDR3 nucleotides are TGTGCCAGCAGTTATAATGGACTAGTAATCTCCAATGAGCAGTTCTTC.

This rearrangement joins TRBV7-2 to TRBJ2-3; 10 bases match TRBD1. The germline CDR1 and CDR2 sequences are SGHTA and FQGNSA. Losses at the gene ends were 5 bases for V and 5 bases for J; bases not matched to a gene: 4. The CDR3 is made up of 14 amino acids. This chain's CDR3 is CASSPRTGGDTQYF. The CDR3 coding sequence is TGTGCCAGCAGCCCGAGGACAGGGGGAGATACGCAGTATTTT.

This chain links TRBV7-3 with TRBJ2-3; 9 bases map to TRBD2. The CDR3 spans 15 residues. The V segment lost 6 bases and the J segment 4 bases; nucleotides outside the gene matches: 8. Germline V gene data show CDR1 as SGHTA and CDR2 as FQGTGA. The CDR3 DNA follows: TGTGCCAGCAGATTTAGCGGGAGAGAGGCAGATACGCAGTATTTT. This encodes CASRFSGREADTQYF.

The chain joins TRBV5-6 to TRBJ2-2; 8 bases align to TRBD2. This CDR3 region has 16 residues. The V segment lost 5 bases and the J segment 2 bases; nucleotides outside the gene matches: 8. The germline V gene has CDR1 SGHDT and CDR2 YYEEEE. The CDR3 loop reads CASRAPLAVNTGELFF. The CDR3 DNA is TGTGCCAGCAGAGCCCCACTAGCGGTAAACACCGGGGAGCTGTTTTTT.

The V gene is TRBV9, the J gene TRBJ2-3; D gene unclear. Trimming removed 0 bases from V and 3 bases from J, with 11 bases in between. This CDR3 spans 15 amino acids. The V gene's germline CDR1 is SGDLS and CDR2 YYNGEE. Here the CDR3 reads CASSVEQVRTDTQYF. CDR3 sequence (DNA): TGTGCCAGCAGCGTAGAACAAGTGCGGACAGATACGCAGTATTTT.

The chain recombines TRBV27 with TRBJ1-5, with D uncertain. Germline-derived CDR1 and CDR2 are MNHEY and SMNVEV (reference sequence). The CDR3 spans 14 residues. The V gene lost 2 bases and the J gene lost 2 bases, with 7 bases spanning the gap. DNA for the CDR3: TGTGCCAGCAGTTTAGTTCAGGGCAATCAGCCCCAGCATTTT. Protein sequence: CASSLVQGNQPQHF.

The V and J genes are TRBV27 and TRBJ1-1; 9 nucleotides line up with TRBD1. There are 14 residues in the CDR3. Germline trimming cut 5 bases from V and 4 bases from J; bases unmatched to any gene: 5. The V gene's germline CDR1 is MNHEY and CDR2 SMNVEV (reference sequence). This CDR3 reads CASSEQGAGTEAFF. The CDR3 bases are TGTGCCAGCAGTGAACAGGGGGCCGGCACTGAAGCTTTCTTT.

This chain joins TRBV27 and TRBJ2-7, with 9 bases that match TRBD2. Germline CDR1 is MNHEY and CDR2 is SMNVEV (reference sequence). This CDR3 has 15 amino acids. The trim removed 5 bases at V and 6 bases at J, leaving 11 bases unmatched. The CDR3, as DNA: TGTGCCAGCAGTACACGGCGGGAGGGCCGATCCGAGCAGTACTTC. Amino acid sequence: CASSTRREGRSEQYF.

The rearrangement links TRBV7-2 to TRBJ2-1; 11 bases map to TRBD2. The CDR3 runs 16 residues. Germline CDR1 is SGHTA and CDR2 is FQGNSA. V dropped 5 bases and J dropped 8; count of bases not matched to a gene: 11. This CDR3 reads CASSVLAGGPRDEQFF. CDR3 nucleotide sequence: TGTGCCAGCAGCGTCTTAGCGGGAGGGCCGAGGGATGAGCAGTTCTTC.

The chain employs TRBV29-1 and TRBJ2-1; TRBD2 is a possible D gene (6 bases). This CDR3 comprises 16 residues. Germline CDR1 SQVTM, CDR2 ANQGSEA. V shed 3 bases and J shed 4 bases, with 19 bases lying between them. CDR3 coding DNA: TGCAGCGTTGAGGGCTTACGGGACCGGGGGTACAATGAGCAGTTCTTC. Protein sequence: CSVEGLRDRGYNEQFF.

The rearrangement uses TRBV2 and TRBJ2-3, with D unclear. CDR1 is SNHLY and CDR2 is FYNNEI in the germline V gene. Trimming shortened V by 8 bases and J by 0 bases, and 9 bases separated the two germline ends. This CDR3 is 13 amino acids long. CDR3 sequence reads: CASEAHSTDTQYF. The CDR3 DNA sequence: TGTGCCAGCGAGGCACATAGCACAGATACGCAGTATTTT.

The chain employs TRBV7-9 and TRBJ2-1, with 8 bases identical to TRBD1. This CDR3 has 15 amino acids. From germline, CDR1 is SEHNR and CDR2 FQNEAQ (reference sequence). V lost 5 bases and J lost 8; bases outside the gene matches: 11. The CDR3 spells CASSRPGQVEHEQFF. CDR3 bases: TGTGCCAGCAGCCGTCCGGGACAGGTCGAGCATGAGCAGTTCTTC.